This TCR beta chain was recovered during a study of T cell changes during pregnancy in multiple sclerosis. Repertoires were generated with immunoSEQ multiplex PCR, while TCRdb's copy carries only in-frame clones and drops some. The sample shows around 65,000 clones, around 92% of them seen only once. Sequencing was performed on peripheral blood, taken in the second trimester of pregnancy. The clonotype was recovered from a female donor in good health, enrolled as a control in a pregnancy study.

DNA of the CDR3: TGTGCCAGCTCCGAGACTAGCGGGAACTACGAGCAGTACTTC. As protein: CASSETSGNYEQYF. V is TRBV28 and J is TRBJ2-7; 11 bases line up with TRBD2. Losses at the gene ends were 8 bases for V and 3 bases for J; bases not matched to a gene: 6. CDR1 is MDHEN and CDR2 is SYDVKM in the germline V gene. The CDR3 runs 14 residues.